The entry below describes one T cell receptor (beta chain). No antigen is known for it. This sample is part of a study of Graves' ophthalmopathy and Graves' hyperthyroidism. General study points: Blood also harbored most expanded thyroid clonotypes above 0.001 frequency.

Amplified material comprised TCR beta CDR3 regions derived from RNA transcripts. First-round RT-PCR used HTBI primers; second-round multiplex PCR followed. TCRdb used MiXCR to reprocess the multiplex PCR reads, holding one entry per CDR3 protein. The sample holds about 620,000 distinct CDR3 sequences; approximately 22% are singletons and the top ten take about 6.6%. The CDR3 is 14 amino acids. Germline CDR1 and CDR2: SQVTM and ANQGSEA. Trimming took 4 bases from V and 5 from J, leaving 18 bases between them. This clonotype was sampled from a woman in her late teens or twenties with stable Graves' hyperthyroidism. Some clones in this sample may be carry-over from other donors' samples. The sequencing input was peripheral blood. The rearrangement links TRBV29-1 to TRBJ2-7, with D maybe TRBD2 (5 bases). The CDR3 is CSVGASPDSDEQYF. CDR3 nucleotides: TGCAGCGTTGGGGCTAGCCCCGATTCGGACGAGCAGTACTTC.